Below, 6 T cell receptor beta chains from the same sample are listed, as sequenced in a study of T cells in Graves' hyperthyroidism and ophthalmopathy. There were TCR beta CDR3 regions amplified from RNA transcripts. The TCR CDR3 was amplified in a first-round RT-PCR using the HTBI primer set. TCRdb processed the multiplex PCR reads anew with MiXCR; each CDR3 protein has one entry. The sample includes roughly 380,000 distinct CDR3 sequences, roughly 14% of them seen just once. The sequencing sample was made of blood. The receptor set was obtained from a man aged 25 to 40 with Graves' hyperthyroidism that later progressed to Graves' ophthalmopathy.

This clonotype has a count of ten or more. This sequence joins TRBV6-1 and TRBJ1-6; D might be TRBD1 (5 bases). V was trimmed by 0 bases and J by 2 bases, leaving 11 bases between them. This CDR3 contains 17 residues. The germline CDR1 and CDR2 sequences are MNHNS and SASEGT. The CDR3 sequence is CASSEARGHAYNSPLHF. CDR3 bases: TGTGCCAGCAGTGAAGCGCGTGGACATGCCTATAATTCACCCCTCCACTTT.

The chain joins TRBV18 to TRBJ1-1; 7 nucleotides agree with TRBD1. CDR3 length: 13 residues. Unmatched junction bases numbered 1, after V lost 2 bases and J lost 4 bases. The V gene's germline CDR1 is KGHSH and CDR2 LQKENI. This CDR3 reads CASSPRGPTEAFF. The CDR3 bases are TGTGCCAGCTCACCAAGGGGGCCCACTGAAGCTTTCTTT.

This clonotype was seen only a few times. The CDR3 region is CASSPRFGGIGDTQYF. In nucleotides, the CDR3 is TGTGCCAGCAGCCCCCGGTTCGGGGGCATTGGAGATACGCAGTATTTT. The chain employs TRBV14 and TRBJ2-3; D might be TRBD1 or TRBD2, each matching 6 bases. The ends were cut back, 4 bases at V and 5 bases at J, with 19 bases in the middle. This CDR3 is 16 amino acids long. CDR1 and CDR2 (germline): SGHDN, FVKESK.

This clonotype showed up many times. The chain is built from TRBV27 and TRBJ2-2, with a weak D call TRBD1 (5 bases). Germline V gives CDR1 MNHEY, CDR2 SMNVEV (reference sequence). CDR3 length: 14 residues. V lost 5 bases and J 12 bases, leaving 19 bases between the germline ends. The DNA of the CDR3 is TGTGCCAGCAGTGGGGCGGACCGCTCGAGAAAGCTGTTTTTT. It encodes CASSGADRSRKLFF.

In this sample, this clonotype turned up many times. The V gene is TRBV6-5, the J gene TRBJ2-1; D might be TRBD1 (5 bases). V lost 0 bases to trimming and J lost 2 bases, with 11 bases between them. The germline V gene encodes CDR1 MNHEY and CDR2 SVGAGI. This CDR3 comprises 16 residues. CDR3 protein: CASSYSSRATYNEQFF. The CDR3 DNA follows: TGTGCCAGCAGTTACTCGTCCAGGGCAACCTACAATGAGCAGTTCTTC.

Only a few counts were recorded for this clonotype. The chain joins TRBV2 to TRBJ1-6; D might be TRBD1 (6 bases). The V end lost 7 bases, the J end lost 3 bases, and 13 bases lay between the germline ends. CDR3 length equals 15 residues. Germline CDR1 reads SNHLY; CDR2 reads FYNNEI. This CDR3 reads CASTSDSLYNSPLHF. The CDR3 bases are TGTGCCAGCACCTCGGACAGTCTCTATAATTCACCCCTCCACTTT. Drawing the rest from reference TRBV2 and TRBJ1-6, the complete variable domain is EPEVTQTPSHQVTQMGQEVILRCVPISNHLYFYWYRQILGQKVEFLVSFYNNEISEKSEIFDDQFSVERPDGSNFTLKIRSTKLEDSAMYFCASTSDSLYNSPLHFGNGTRLTVT.